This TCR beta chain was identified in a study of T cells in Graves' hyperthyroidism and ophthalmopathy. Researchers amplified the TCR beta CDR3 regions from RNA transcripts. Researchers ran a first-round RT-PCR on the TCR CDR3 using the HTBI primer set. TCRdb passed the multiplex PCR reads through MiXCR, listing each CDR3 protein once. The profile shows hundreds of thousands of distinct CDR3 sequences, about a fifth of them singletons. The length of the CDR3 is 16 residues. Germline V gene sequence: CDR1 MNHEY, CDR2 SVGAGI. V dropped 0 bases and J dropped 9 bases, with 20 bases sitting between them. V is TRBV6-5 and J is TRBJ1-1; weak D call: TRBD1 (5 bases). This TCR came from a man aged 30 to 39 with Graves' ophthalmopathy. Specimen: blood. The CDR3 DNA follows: TGTGCCAGCAGTTACTCTCCGGGGCAGAACTACCGTAAAGCTTTCTTT. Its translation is CASSYSPGQNYRKAFF.